These 22 T cell receptor beta chains came from one sample sequenced in a study of CD8 T cells in Susac syndrome. Random hexamers were used to reverse transcribe roughly 0.5 to 1 ug of RNA. MiXCR, applied by TCRdb to the immunoSEQ multiplex PCR reads, yields one record per CDR3 protein. The sample has some 120,000 distinct CDR3 sequences; 85% to 95% are singletons. Material: CD8+ T cells from PBMCs. These receptors were collected from a human donor in good health.

This sequence joins TRBV4-2 and TRBJ2-1, with D possibly being TRBD1 or TRBD2 (5 bases each). Germline lookup yields CDR1 LGHNA and CDR2 YNFKEQ. CDR3 size: 17 residues. Trimming cost V 0 bases and J 3 bases, with 15 bases left between them. Here the CDR3 reads CASSQDFGGDFYNEQFF. The CDR3 bases are TGTGCCAGCAGCCAAGATTTTGGGGGAGATTTCTACAATGAGCAGTTCTTC.

The gene calls are TRBV5-1 and TRBJ2-3; 7 bases match TRBD2. Trimming removed 0 bases from V and 1 base from J; junction bases left unmatched: 5. The germline V gene has CDR1 SGHRS and CDR2 YFSETQ. This CDR3 comprises 16 residues. The CDR3 loop reads CASSLGFTSGTDTQYF. The CDR3 coding sequence is TGCGCCAGCAGCTTGGGGTTCACTAGCGGCACAGATACGCAGTATTTT.

This chain joins TRBV20-1 and TRBJ1-3; D remains ambiguous. Germline loops: CDR1 DFQATT, CDR2 SNEGSKA (reference sequence). This CDR3 contains 14 residues. V was cut by 0 bases and J by 2 bases, with 8 bases left in between. The CDR3 reads CSARDWQPGNTIYF. CDR3 in DNA: TGCAGTGCTAGAGATTGGCAGCCTGGAAACACCATATATTTT.

This clonotype occurred a few times. The gene calls are TRBV7-2 and TRBJ2-7; TRBD2 agrees at 7 bases. The junction had 7 bases not matched to a gene; V was cut back by 4 bases and J by 1 base. The CDR3 consists of 15 residues. Looked up from germline, CDR1 is SGHTA and CDR2 is FQGNSA. CDR3 protein: CASSSQPGGSYEQYF. CDR3 nucleotides: TGTGCCAGCAGCTCGCAGCCGGGGGGTTCCTACGAGCAGTACTTC. The full variable domain, rest sourced from reference TRBV7-2 and TRBJ2-7, is GAGVSQSPSNKVTEKGKDVELRCDPISGHTALYWYRQSLGQGLEFLIYFQGNSAPDKSGLPSDRFSAERTGGSVSTLTIQRTQQEDSAVYLCASSSQPGGSYEQYFGPGTRLTVT.

This chain's CDR3 is CATGRRFGGRSYEQYF. The CDR3 nucleotides read TGTGCCACCGGGAGACGTTTCGGGGGTAGGTCCTACGAGCAGTACTTC. The chain carries TRBV19 and TRBJ2-7; possible D gene TRBD2, 6 bases. V gave up 10 bases and J gave up 1 base, with 23 bases separating them. This CDR3 comprises 16 residues. CDR1 and CDR2 from the germline V gene are LNHDA and SQIVND (reference sequence).

This chain uses TRBV3-1 with TRBJ2-2, with 7 positions matching TRBD1. This CDR3 region has 16 residues. The trim removed 4 bases at V and 1 base at J, leaving 6 bases unmatched. Germline CDR1 reads LGHDT; CDR2 reads YNNKEL (reference sequence). CDR3 in DNA: TGTGCCAGCAGCCGAGTCCCAGGGGGGAACACCGGGGAGCTGTTTTTT. Its protein product is CASSRVPGGNTGELFF.

The V call is TRBV27, the J call TRBJ1-1; D may be TRBD1 (6 bases). Trimming took 5 bases from V and 1 from J, leaving 14 bases between them. The germline V gene has CDR1 MNHEY and CDR2 SMNVEV (reference sequence). This CDR3 comprises 15 residues. Here the CDR3 DNA reads TGTGCCAGCAGTCTCAGTTCAGGGGCGAACACTGAAGCTTTCTTT. Translated: CASSLSSGANTEAFF.

The V call is TRBV18, the J call TRBJ2-6, with a weak D call TRBD1 (5 bases). Trimming shortened V by 3 bases and J by 0 bases, and 12 bases separated the two germline ends. The CDR3 loop spans 17 amino acids. In germline, CDR1 is KGHSH, CDR2 LQKENI. DNA of the CDR3: TGTGCCAGCTCACCGCCCGACAGAATCTCTGGGGCCAACGTCCTGACTTTC. Its protein product is CASSPPDRISGANVLTF.

V is TRBV7-2 and J is TRBJ1-1; tentative D call: TRBD1 (5 bases). V shed 5 bases and J shed 6 bases, with 16 bases lying between them. The CDR3 is 14 amino acids. Germline CDR1 reads SGHTA; CDR2 reads FQGNSA. In nucleotides, the CDR3 is TGTGCCAGCAGCCCCAGGGTGGTTGCCGCTGAAGCTTTCTTT. This gives the protein CASSPRVVAAEAFF.

This clonotype was counted a few times. The chain joins TRBV7-2 to TRBJ1-1; D is ambiguous. This CDR3 is 12 amino acids long. The germline V gene has CDR1 SGHTA and CDR2 FQGNSA. The V end was cut by 2 bases, the J end by 1 base, with 2 bases between. The CDR3 protein is CASSLSNTEAFF. CDR3 sequence (DNA): TGTGCCAGCAGCTTATCGAACACTGAAGCTTTCTTT. Drawing the rest from reference TRBV7-2 and TRBJ1-1, the complete variable domain is GAGVSQSPSNKVTEKGKDVELRCDPISGHTALYWYRQSLGQGLEFLIYFQGNSAPDKSGLPSDRFSAERTGGSVSTLTIQRTQQEDSAVYLCASSLSNTEAFFGQGTRLTVV.

The chain is built from TRBV3-1 and TRBJ2-2; D is unresolved. Germline lookup yields CDR1 LGHDT and CDR2 YNNKEL (reference sequence). Trimming left V 1 base short and J 4 bases short, with 1 base between. The CDR3 runs to 12 residues. CDR3 loop: CASSQATGELFF. The CDR3 nucleotides read TGTGCCAGCAGCCAAGCCACCGGGGAGCTGTTTTTT.

The rearrangement joins TRBV6-1 to TRBJ1-2; D not certain. The V gene lost 6 bases and the J gene lost 5 bases, with 16 bases spanning the gap. The CDR3 is made up of 14 amino acids. Germline values: CDR1 MNHNS, CDR2 SASEGT. The CDR3: CASSSTAPEYGYTF. Here the CDR3 DNA reads TGTGCCAGCAGCTCGACGGCCCCAGAATATGGCTACACCTTC.

This clonotype was observed once. The rearrangement uses TRBV5-1 and TRBJ2-5, with D possibly matching TRBD1 (5 bases). V gave up 1 base and J gave up 5 bases, with 15 bases separating them. This CDR3 region has 15 residues. Germline loops: CDR1 SGHRS, CDR2 YFSETQ. CDR3 DNA sequence: TGCGCCAGCAGCTTGTCTCCAGGGCTGGGCGAGACCCAGTACTTC. Translation gives CASSLSPGLGETQYF.

V gene TRBV11-1 combines with J gene TRBJ2-5; D is unresolved. The germline V gene encodes CDR1 SGHAT and CDR2 FQDESV (reference sequence). The CDR3 length is 13 residues. The ends were cut back, 5 bases at V and 3 bases at J, with 10 bases in the middle. The CDR3 coding sequence is TGTGCCAGCAGCCCGAAGCAGGAAGAGACCCAGTACTTC. Protein: CASSPKQEETQYF.

This sequence joins TRBV2 and TRBJ1-2, with 7 bases matching TRBD1. J lost 5 bases, V lost 1 base, and 7 bases had no gene match. Germline V CDR1 and CDR2: SNHLY, FYNNEI. This CDR3 comprises 15 residues. The CDR3 bases are TGTGCCAGCAGTGAAGGGGCAGGGGGGACTTATGGCTACACCTTC. It codes for CASSEGAGGTYGYTF. The whole variable domain, filled in from reference TRBV2 and TRBJ1-2, reads EPEVTQTPSHQVTQMGQEVILRCVPISNHLYFYWYRQILGQKVEFLVSFYNNEISEKSEIFDDQFSVERPDGSNFTLKIRSTKLEDSAMYFCASSEGAGGTYGYTFGSGTRLTVV.

The V gene is TRBV7-2, the J gene TRBJ2-7, with 7 bases fitting TRBD1. Germline CDR1 and CDR2: SGHTA and FQGNSA. J was trimmed by 13 bases and V by 5 bases; bases with no gene match: 11. The CDR3 spans 12 residues. CDR3 protein: CASSPVRDSFYF. For the CDR3, the DNA is TGTGCCAGCAGCCCGGTCCGGGACAGCTTCTACTTC.

This clonotype has just a few counts. The J gene is TRBJ1-2, the V gene TRBV27, with 9 positions matching TRBD1. This CDR3 region has 15 residues. Germline CDR1 MNHEY, CDR2 SMNVEV (reference sequence). V gave up 3 bases and J gave up 3 bases; unmatched junction bases: 5. The CDR3 bases are TGTGCCAGCAGTTTGGGACAGGGAGGGTACTATGGCTACACCTTC. Translated: CASSLGQGGYYGYTF.

The chain joins TRBV19 to TRBJ2-1, with no clear D. V lost 6 bases and J 1 base, leaving 4 bases between the germline ends. In germline, CDR1 is LNHDA, CDR2 SQIVND (reference sequence). This CDR3 has 12 residues. Written as DNA, the CDR3 is TGTGCCAGTAGAGGGTCCTACAATGAGCAGTTCTTC. Translated: CASRGSYNEQFF.

J is TRBJ2-1 and V is TRBV25-1; 7 bases fit TRBD2. CDR1 and CDR2 (germline): MGHDK, SYGVNS. With V trimmed by 6 bases and J by 9 bases, 8 bases remained unmatched. The CDR3 consists of 13 residues. The CDR3 bases are TGTGCCAGCAGGACTAGCCTCGTGAGTGAGCAGTTCTTC. Protein product: CASRTSLVSEQFF.

The CDR3 DNA is TGTGCCAGCAGTGACTCTCACGGGGGGACCTATGGCTACACCTTC. Amino acid sequence: CASSDSHGGTYGYTF. J is TRBJ1-2 and V is TRBV6-4; a weak D match, TRBD1 (5 bases). This CDR3 contains 15 residues. V lost 0 bases and J 4 bases, leaving 12 bases between the germline ends. Germline loops: CDR1 MRHNA, CDR2 SNTAGT.

V is TRBV6-2 or TRBV6-3 and J is TRBJ2-3; D call uncertain. V lost 7 bases to trimming and J lost 2 bases, with 13 bases between them. This CDR3 is built from 14 residues. CDR1 is MNHEY and CDR2 is SVGEGT in the germline V gene. The CDR3 reads CASNTRAPTDTQYF. In DNA, the CDR3 is TGTGCCAGCAACACACGGGCCCCCACAGATACGCAGTATTTT.

V gene TRBV29-1 combines with J gene TRBJ1-2; D is perhaps TRBD1 (5 bases). Germline values: CDR1 SQVTM, CDR2 ANQGSEA. V lost 7 bases and J lost 8, with 17 bases in between. The CDR3 is made up of 12 amino acids. The DNA of the CDR3 is TGCAGCGACGGTGGGGGGAAGAGGGGCTACACCTTC. It encodes CSDGGGKRGYTF.